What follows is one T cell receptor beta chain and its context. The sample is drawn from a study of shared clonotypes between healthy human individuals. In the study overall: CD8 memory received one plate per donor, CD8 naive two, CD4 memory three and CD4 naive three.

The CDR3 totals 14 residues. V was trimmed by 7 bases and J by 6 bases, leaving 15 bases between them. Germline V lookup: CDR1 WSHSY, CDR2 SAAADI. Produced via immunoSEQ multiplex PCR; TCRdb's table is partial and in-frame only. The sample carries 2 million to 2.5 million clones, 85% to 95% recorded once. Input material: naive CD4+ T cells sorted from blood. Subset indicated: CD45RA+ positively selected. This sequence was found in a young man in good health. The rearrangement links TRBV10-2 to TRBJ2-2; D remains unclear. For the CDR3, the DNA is TGCGCCAGCATAAACTACCTAGACCCCGGGGAGCTGTTTTTT. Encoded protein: CASINYLDPGELFF.